This T cell receptor beta chain stems from a study of immune heterogeneity within non-small cell lung tumors. The length of the CDR3 is 15 residues. In germline, CDR1 is SGDLS, CDR2 YYNGEE. After removal of 3 bases from V and 5 bases from J, the junction contained 7 bases not matched to a gene. This clonotype has ten or more counts. The antigen is unknown. Findings and caveats of the study: Between one patient and another, high-frequency T-cell receptor beta clonotypes were largely distinct.

Bulk tumor genomic DNA served as template, at roughly 600 ng per sample. During surgery, each primary tumor gave multiple biopsies spaced as far apart as possible. Curative surgery was performed on patients who had untreated, newly diagnosed non-small cell lung cancer. Newly diagnosed patients with non-small cell lung cancer who were having surgery with curative intent served as donors. TCR beta CDR3 regions came from multiplex PCR with 32 forward V and 13 reverse J primers. In TCRdb, the multiplex PCR reads were re-called with MiXCR into one record per CDR3 protein. The sample comprises around 23,000 distinct CDR3 sequences, about 30% of which are singletons, and roughly 3.5% rests with the top ten.

The sample taken for sequencing was lung tumor tissue. The chain couples TRBV9 to TRBJ2-7; 11 bases agree with TRBD2. This TCR was recovered from a man aged 40-55 years with non-small cell lung cancer. This CDR3 is CASSASGTSGDEQYF. CDR3 nucleotide sequence: TGTGCCAGCAGCGCTTCCGGGACTAGCGGTGACGAGCAGTACTTC.